Included here is one TCR beta chain sequence, with context. Its antigen is as yet unknown. Between the trimmed V and J ends, which lost 8 bases and 1 base, there was a span of 14 bases. Germline values: CDR1 MNHNS, CDR2 SASEGT. The CDR3 consists of 14 residues. This sample was included in a study of shared clonotypes between healthy human individuals. Study-wide results and limits: Naive subsets typically showed greater estimated richness than memory subsets. Naive CD4 clonotypes overlapped across several donors at about 5%.

Donors, without exception, were Caucasian adults residing in Nashville, Tennessee. The method was immunoSEQ multiplex PCR; TCRdb's version includes in-frame clones alone and lacks a portion of them. The repertoire holds roughly 1.4 million clones, with roughly 98.5% as singletons. The specimen sequenced was naive CD4+ T cells sorted from blood. Subset meaning: CD45RA+ positively selected. V usage is TRBV6-1 and J usage is TRBJ1-1; D ambiguous. This receptor was obtained from a man aged 25-45 years in good health. CDR3 nucleotides: TGTGCCAGCCAGGACCAGATGGGGAACACTGAAGCTTTCTTT. It is translated as CASQDQMGNTEAFF.